The present entry profiles one T cell receptor (beta chain) with its context. What it recognizes is unknown. The data originate from a study of T cells after yellow fever vaccination. TCRdb used MiXCR to reprocess the 5' RACE reads, holding one entry per CDR3 protein. This sample has about 550,000 distinct CDR3 sequences, with 15% to 20% found just once. The CDR3 contains 14 residues. Germline trimming cut 1 base from V and 10 bases from J; bases unmatched to any gene: 3. Germline V gene data show CDR1 as SGHDN and CDR2 as FVKESK. Study-wide results and limits: Clones from primary vaccination mostly reappeared after the booster (approximately 96% CD4, 88% CD8).

The chain joins TRBV14 to TRBJ1-4, with 10 bases aligning to TRBD1. This receptor was taken from a young man who received the YFV17D yellow fever vaccine. The sequencing used PBMCs, collected 15 days after the yellow fever booster vaccination. CDR3 amino acids: CASSQAGQGRKLFF. The CDR3 DNA reads TGTGCCAGCAGCCAAGCGGGACAGGGGCGAAAACTGTTTTTT.